Listed below are T cell receptor beta chains from one sample, sequenced in a study of CD8+ T cells in alopecia areata. Sequencing was performed with immunoSEQ multiplex PCR; in TCRdb, only in-frame clones are kept and a portion is missing. Altogether about 140,000 clones are present, around 50% being singletons, with the ten largest covering more than 15%. The sample consisted of CD8+ T cells sorted from blood, taken at week 4, from a patient treated with tofacitinib. These receptors all stem from a human donor with alopecia areata. CDR3s include the opening cysteine and the closing phenylalanine or tryptophan. D genes are given only for firm matches. The size of a clone is reported for some rows only, either as once, few or many, or as a class for expanded clones.

clone_size	d_call	j_call	v_call	cdr3_aa	cdr3_nt
many	TRBD2	TRBJ2-3	TRBV6-4	CASSYSGAASTDTQYF	TGTGCCAGCAGTTATAGCGGGGCGGCTAGCACAGATACGCAGTATTTT
.	TRBD1	TRBJ1-5	TRBV29-1	CSVSRTGDLNQPQHF	TGCAGCGTCTCTCGGACAGGGGACCTCAATCAGCCCCAGCATTTT
few	.	TRBJ2-1	TRBV11-2	CASSFRPFEQFF	TGTGCCAGCAGCTTCAGACCCTTTGAGCAGTTCTTC
.	.	TRBJ2-3	TRBV27	CASSFFGDTQYF	TGTGCCAGCAGCTTTTTTGGGGATACGCAGTATTTT
few	.	TRBJ1-1	TRBV5-1	CASSLETTEAFF	TGCGCCAGCAGCTTGGAGACAACTGAAGCTTTCTTT
.	.	TRBJ1-4	TRBV30	CAWRRTVATNEKLFF	TGTGCCTGGAGGCGGACGGTTGCAACTAATGAAAAACTGTTTTTT
.	.	TRBJ1-5	TRBV27	CASQTVGSNQPQHF	TGTGCCAGCCAAACAGTCGGTAGCAATCAGCCCCAGCATTTT
few	.	TRBJ1-1	TRBV4-1	CASSQVTGNTEAFF	TGCGCCAGCAGCCAAGTGACAGGGAACACTGAAGCTTTCTTT
.	TRBD1	TRBJ2-7	TRBV13	CASSRGQGQEQYF	TGTGCCAGCAGCCGAGGACAGGGGCAAGAGCAGTACTTC
.	.	TRBJ2-7	TRBV29-1	CSSSLMKGGFSYEQYF	TGCAGCTCCAGCTTAATGAAGGGGGGGTTCTCCTACGAGCAGTACTTC
few	.	TRBJ1-5	TRBV11-2	CASSLGADNQPQHF	TGTGCCAGCAGCTTGGGGGCGGACAATCAGCCCCAGCATTTT
.	.	TRBJ1-2	TRBV6-5	CATTPQGQDGYTF	TGTGCCACCACACCCCAGGGGCAGGATGGCTACACCTTC
.	.	TRBJ2-5	TRBV5-1	CASSAAWDPSATQYF	TGCGCCAGCAGCGCGGCCTGGGACCCATCGGCGACCCAGTACTTC
.	.	TRBJ2-7	TRBV29-1	CSHQDYANEQYF	TGCAGCCACCAGGACTACGCAAACGAGCAGTACTTC
few	.	TRBJ1-1	TRBV7-9	CASSPPMNTEAFF	TGTGCCAGCAGCCCCCCGATGAACACTGAAGCTTTCTTT
few	.	TRBJ1-4	TRBV30	CAWSLTGVWEKLFF	TGTGCCTGGAGCCTGACAGGAGTGTGGGAAAAACTGTTTTTT
.	TRBD2	TRBJ2-2	TRBV4-1	CASSQGSGGGGELFF	TGCGCCAGCAGCCAAGGGTCGGGGGGAGGCGGGGAGCTGTTTTTT
.	.	TRBJ2-7	TRBV6-6	CASTRGSYEQYF	TGTGCCAGCACCCGTGGTTCCTACGAGCAGTACTTC
.	.	TRBJ1-2	TRBV7-9	CASSLGGAIYGYTF	TGTGCCAGCAGCTTAGGGGGCGCCATCTATGGCTACACCTTC
.	.	TRBJ2-1	TRBV9	CASSVTPSSSYNEQFF	TGTGCCAGCAGCGTCACTCCTTCCAGCTCCTACAATGAGCAGTTCTTC
.	.	TRBJ1-1	TRBV6-1	CASSDPGRGGTEAFF	TGTGCCAGCAGTGATCCCGGGAGGGGTGGCACTGAAGCTTTCTTT
.	.	TRBJ1-1	TRBV7-9	CASSTPEGHSTEAFF	TGTGCCAGCAGCACCCCGGAGGGGCATTCCACTGAAGCTTTCTTT
.	TRBD2	TRBJ2-7	TRBV9	CASSPGGSGSYEQYF	TGTGCCAGCAGCCCTGGTGGTAGCGGGAGCTACGAGCAGTACTTC
.	.	TRBJ1-5	TRBV29-1	CSVGDRDIDSNQPQHF	TGCAGCGTTGGAGACCGGGACATCGATAGCAATCAGCCCCAGCATTTT
once	.	TRBJ2-7	TRBV7-9	CASSLPGPSTSYEQYF	TGTGCCAGCAGCTTGCCGGGACCGTCGACCTCCTACGAGCAGTACTTC
.	.	TRBJ2-1	TRBV7-6	CASSLPGTHSYNEQFF	TGTGCCAGCTCTCTTCCGGGGACGCACTCCTACAATGAGCAGTTCTTC
few	TRBD2	TRBJ2-5	TRBV29-1	CSVENPLAGVIQETQYF	TGCAGCGTTGAGAATCCCCTAGCGGGGGTCATACAAGAGACCCAGTACTTC
few	TRBD2	TRBJ2-3	TRBV25-1	CASSEMSGGASDTQYF	TGTGCCAGCAGTGAGATGAGCGGGGGGGCCTCAGATACGCAGTATTTT
.	TRBD1	TRBJ1-1	TRBV27	CASRLGTGAGTEAFF	TGTGCCAGCAGGCTCGGGACAGGGGCTGGGACTGAAGCTTTCTTT
few	.	TRBJ2-5	TRBV6-5	CASSFLDSQETQYF	TGTGCCAGCAGTTTCTTGGACTCTCAAGAGACCCAGTACTTC
.	TRBD1	TRBJ1-1	TRBV27	CASSRDRGYTEAFF	TGTGCCAGCAGTAGGGACAGGGGATACACTGAAGCTTTCTTT
.	.	TRBJ2-5	TRBV2	CASSDSSAPRETQYF	TGTGCCAGCAGTGATTCATCTGCCCCTAGGGAGACCCAGTACTTC
.	.	TRBJ2-7	TRBV7-9	CASSLASTAYEQYF	TGTGCCAGCAGCTTAGCCTCGACAGCCTACGAGCAGTACTTC